This T cell receptor beta chain was retrieved from a study of T-cell memory formation after mild COVID-19. Study background: Clustering of TCRs was largely donor specific. Notes on the study in general: The SARS-CoV-2 specificity of second-wave clones reaching peak at day 37 remained unverified.

MiXCR was run by TCRdb on the 5' RACE reads, yielding one entry per CDR3 protein. The sample lists some 280,000 distinct CDR3 sequences; 16% were seen once. Between the trimmed V and J ends, which lost 0 bases and 9 bases, there was a span of 13 bases. The germline V gene encodes CDR1 SGHRS and CDR2 YFSETQ. The CDR3 contains 15 residues. This clonotype was found a few times. Antigen unknown. The chain uses TRBV5-1 and TRBJ1-6, with a possible D match to TRBD1 (5 bases). This receptor was obtained from a man aged 18 to 29 who had mild COVID-19 (a few samples of this study predate the infection). Cell type and time point are not known. The sequenced material came from PBMCs or a T cell subset sorted from them (not recorded which). The chain's CDR3 is CASSLADGAGSPLHF. The CDR3 bases are TGCGCCAGCAGCTTGGCCGATGGGGCTGGTTCACCCCTCCACTTT.